The 32 T cell receptor beta chains listed next were all sequenced from one sample in a study of PD-1 blockade in classical Hodgkin lymphoma. Produced via immunoSEQ multiplex PCR; TCRdb's table is partial and in-frame only. Counted here are fewer than 110,000 clones, roughly 89% occurring once; the ten biggest clones make up under 7.5%. With no exception, relapse followed autologous stem cell transplantation in all patients, and brentuximab vedotin exposure varied. The sample consisted of peripheral blood mononuclear cells (PBMCs), taken before the second cycle of nivolumab. These receptors all come from a human donor with classical Hodgkin lymphoma.

This clone has only one observation. The J gene is TRBJ1-1, the V gene TRBV7-2; D is possibly TRBD1 (5 bases). Germline V lookup: CDR1 SGHTA, CDR2 FQGNSA. Deletions cut 8 bases from V and 8 bases from J, with 18 bases between. CDR3 length: 13 residues. The CDR3 DNA follows: TGTGCCAGCGGCCGACAGATTGGGGGAGAAGCTTTCTTT. Translation: CASGRQIGGEAFF.

V is TRBV2 and J is TRBJ1-2; D remains unclear. V lost 2 bases and J lost 14, with 12 bases in between. CDR1 and CDR2 from the germline V gene are SNHLY and FYNNEI. The CDR3 length is 11 residues. The DNA for the CDR3 is TGTGCCAGCAGTGAACGGTTATCCAAGACCTTC. Protein product: CASSERLSKTF. Supplemented by reference TRBV2 and TRBJ1-2, the full variable domain reads EPEVTQTPSHQVTQMGQEVILRCVPISNHLYFYWYRQILGQKVEFLVSFYNNEISEKSEIFDDQFSVERPDGSNFTLKIRSTKLEDSAMYFCASSERLSKTFGSGTRLTVV.

V is TRBV9 and J is TRBJ2-7; no clear D. The ends were cut back, 4 bases at V and 4 bases at J, with 15 bases in the middle. CDR1 is SGDLS and CDR2 is YYNGEE in the germline V gene. The CDR3 is 14 residues long. CDR3 sequence reads: CASSPRYETYEQYF. The CDR3 coding sequence is TGTGCCAGCAGCCCACGGTACGAAACTTACGAGCAGTACTTC.

This clone was picked up one time. The chain links TRBV15 to TRBJ1-4; no reliable D call. The germline V gene encodes CDR1 LNHNV and CDR2 YYDKDF (reference sequence). The V gene lost 7 bases and the J gene lost 2 bases, with 14 bases spanning the gap. CDR3 length: 15 residues. The CDR3 here is CATKGVVWTNEKLFF. Written as DNA, the CDR3 is TGTGCCACCAAAGGCGTTGTATGGACTAATGAAAAACTGTTTTTT.

The genes are TRBV25-1 and TRBJ1-2; D is perhaps TRBD1 (6 bases). Germline CDR1 is MGHDK and CDR2 is SYGVNS. V lost 3 bases, J lost 5 bases, and 19 bases lay in between. The CDR3 consists of 16 residues. The CDR3 region is CASSESEAGVQYGYTF. Here the CDR3 DNA reads TGTGCCAGCAGTGAGTCAGAGGCAGGGGTCCAATATGGCTACACCTTC.

This rearrangement joins TRBV6-5 to TRBJ1-1; D might be TRBD1 (5 bases). This CDR3 has 15 amino acids. Germline V gives CDR1 MNHEY, CDR2 SVGAGI. V was cut by 2 bases and J by 7 bases, with 17 bases left in between. The CDR3, as DNA: TGTGCCAGCAGTTACGAGGACCCTAGGGGCCATGAAGCTTTCTTT. Translating it yields CASSYEDPRGHEAFF.

V usage is TRBV2 and J usage is TRBJ1-1; TRBD1 is a possible D gene (6 bases). Germline V gene sequence: CDR1 SNHLY, CDR2 FYNNEI. The CDR3 loop spans 12 amino acids. Between the trimmed V and J ends, which lost 9 bases and 5 bases, there was a span of 13 bases. CDR3 DNA: TGTGCCAGGAGAACAGGGAATACTGAAGCTTTCTTT. Its protein is CARRTGNTEAFF.

This chain uses TRBV27 with TRBJ1-1; D may be TRBD1 (6 bases). The CDR3 consists of 12 residues. Germline CDR1 MNHEY, CDR2 SMNVEV (reference sequence). V was shortened by 5 bases and J by 7 bases, with 11 bases between the two germline ends. The CDR3 region is CASSHGQIEAFF. CDR3 in DNA: TGTGCCAGCAGTCATGGACAGATTGAAGCTTTCTTT.

The chain recombines TRBV30 with TRBJ1-3, with 7 bases lining up with TRBD1. This CDR3 comprises 15 residues. Trimming cost V 2 bases and J 2 bases; bases outside gene matches: 6. From germline, CDR1 is GTSNPN and CDR2 SVGIG (reference sequence). The CDR3 loop is CAWSLPTGTGNTIYF. DNA of the CDR3: TGTGCCTGGAGTCTTCCGACAGGGACTGGAAACACCATATATTTT.

The V and J genes are TRBV2 and TRBJ2-1, with a tentative D call TRBD2 (6 bases). The CDR3 sequence is 15 residues long. The germline gives CDR1 SNHLY, CDR2 FYNNEI. V was shortened by 6 bases and J by 0 bases, with 12 bases between the two germline ends. CDR3 amino acids: CASRTDYFSYNEQFF. The CDR3 bases are TGTGCCAGCAGGACGGACTACTTCTCCTACAATGAGCAGTTCTTC.

V usage is TRBV6-1 and J usage is TRBJ2-2, with 7 bases lining up with TRBD1. The CDR3 is made up of 15 amino acids. CDR1 and CDR2 (germline): MNHNS, SASEGT. V shed 6 bases and J 2 bases; nucleotides not matched to a gene: 6. CDR3 nucleotide sequence: TGTGCCAGCAGGGATGGGACAGCTAACACCGGGGAGCTGTTTTTT. This gives the protein CASRDGTANTGELFF.

There are a few counts of this clone. The chain joins TRBV19 to TRBJ1-2; D not resolved. Trimming cost V 5 bases and J 8 bases, with 9 bases left between them. Germline CDR1 and CDR2: LNHDA and SQIVND (reference sequence). CDR3 size: 11 residues. This chain's CDR3 is CASSLGGGYTF. The CDR3, as DNA: TGTGCCAGTAGTTTAGGAGGGGGCTACACCTTC.

V and J are TRBV6-4 and TRBJ2-3; D is undetermined. V was shortened by 7 bases and J by 4 bases, with 18 bases between the two germline ends. This CDR3 contains 15 residues. Germline values: CDR1 MRHNA, CDR2 SNTAGT. In DNA, the CDR3 is TGTGCCAGCACCTACAAAGTCCCCGATGCAGATACGCAGTATTTT. It is translated as CASTYKVPDADTQYF.

The rearrangement uses TRBV7-2 and TRBJ1-2; TRBD1 might be the D (6 bases). Deletions cut 4 bases from V and 2 bases from J, with 11 bases between. The length of the CDR3 is 14 residues. Germline V gives CDR1 SGHTA, CDR2 FQGNSA. CDR3 DNA sequence: TGTGCCAGCAGCTCACCCGGGACAAACTATGGCTACACCTTC. Translated: CASSSPGTNYGYTF.

This chain connects TRBV10-3 to TRBJ2-2; no reliable D call. There are 14 residues in the CDR3. Germline V gene sequence: CDR1 ENHRY, CDR2 SYGVKD. Trimming left V 0 bases short and J 6 bases short, with 8 bases between. For the CDR3, the DNA is TGTGCCATCAGTGAGTCGGGTCTGGCCGGGGAGCTGTTTTTT. This translates into CAISESGLAGELFF.

This clone came up once. J is TRBJ2-3 and V is TRBV5-1; TRBD1 is a possible D gene (5 bases). Germline assignment: CDR1 SGHRS and CDR2 YFSETQ. Trimming removed 4 bases at V and 6 bases at J, with 15 bases between. The CDR3 has 14 residues. The CDR3 nucleotides are TGCGCCAGCAGCGTCAACACAGGAAGTGATACGCAGTATTTT. Translating gives CASSVNTGSDTQYF.

The gene calls are TRBV7-2 and TRBJ1-2; D is unresolved. This CDR3 comprises 14 residues. The germline CDR1 and CDR2 sequences are SGHTA and FQGNSA. Trimming stripped 5 bases from V and 4 bases from J, with 14 bases between. The CDR3 DNA reads TGTGCCAGCAGCCCGGCCGGGTTTTCCTATGGCTACACCTTC. Protein product: CASSPAGFSYGYTF.

The chain joins TRBV15 to TRBJ1-2; no clear D. Germline lookup yields CDR1 LNHNV and CDR2 YYDKDF (reference sequence). Trimming shortened V by 0 bases and J by 7 bases, and 12 bases separated the two germline ends. CDR3 length equals 14 residues. DNA for the CDR3: TGTGCCACCAGCAGAGATTGGTCCGGCCTTGGCTACACCTTC. The encoded protein is CATSRDWSGLGYTF. Looking up the rest from reference TRBV15 and TRBJ1-2 gives the full variable domain: DAMVIQNPRYQVTQFGKPVTLSCSQTLNHNVMYWYQQKSSQAPKLLFHYYDKDFNNEADTPDNFQSRRPNTSFCFLDIRSPGLGDTAMYLCATSRDWSGLGYTFGSGTRLTVV.

This clone was observed a single time. The chain recombines TRBV6-5 with TRBJ1-2, with D maybe TRBD1 (5 bases). Germline V gives CDR1 MNHEY, CDR2 SVGAGI. V gave up 2 bases and J gave up 4 bases, with 8 bases separating them. CDR3 length: 13 amino acids. The CDR3 loop reads CASSYDSFYGYTF. DNA for the CDR3: TGTGCCAGCAGTTACGACAGCTTCTATGGCTACACCTTC.

The sample holds a few counts of this clone. The CDR3 protein is CASSIDAQFEQYF. CDR3 bases: TGTGCCAGTAGTATAGATGCACAGTTCGAGCAGTACTTC. V and J are TRBV19 and TRBJ2-7; no reliable D call. The CDR3 is made up of 13 amino acids. Germline values: CDR1 LNHDA, CDR2 SQIVND (reference sequence). V was shortened by 0 bases and J by 6 bases, with 9 bases between the two germline ends.

This chain uses TRBV6-5 with TRBJ1-2; no clear D. Looked up from germline, CDR1 is MNHEY and CDR2 is SVGAGI. This CDR3 has 13 residues. Between the trimmed V and J ends, which lost 5 bases and 2 bases, there was a span of 9 bases. CDR3 nucleotide sequence: TGTGCCAGCAGTGTGACAATCAACTATGGCTACACCTTC. It translates to CASSVTINYGYTF.

The CDR3 region has the DNA TGTGCCAGCCTTGGCGGGGGGGGCACCTATGGCTACACCTTC. Protein product: CASLGGGGTYGYTF. The chain has TRBV28 and TRBJ1-2; maybe TRBD1 (6 bases). With 8 bases removed from V and 4 bases from J, the gap between germline ends came to 17 bases. CDR3 size: 14 residues. The germline CDR1 and CDR2 sequences are MDHEN and SYDVKM.

Only one count was recorded for this clone. The V call is TRBV2, the J call TRBJ2-1; D call uncertain. The V gene's germline CDR1 is SNHLY and CDR2 FYNNEI. The CDR3 consists of 10 residues. Trimming removed 7 bases from V and 4 bases from J, with 2 bases in between. The CDR3 bases are TGTGCCAGCAATTACAATGAGCAGTTCTTC. Residues: CASNYNEQFF.

For this clone: At one boundary the junction diverges from the germline segment, which might be a read error. CDR3: CASRLGVRTYNEQFF. The CDR3 DNA sequence: TGTGCCAGCAGGTTAGGGGTGAGGACCTACAATGAGCAGTTCTTC. The genes are TRBV13 and TRBJ2-1; a possible D gene is TRBD1 (5 bases). Germline CDR1 PRHDT, CDR2 FYEKMQ (reference sequence). CDR3 length: 15 residues.

V gene TRBV7-9 combines with J gene TRBJ1-2, with D perhaps TRBD1 (6 bases). V lost 6 bases to trimming and J lost 7 bases, with 18 bases between them. The CDR3 is 14 residues long. Germline V gives CDR1 SEHNR, CDR2 FQNEAQ (reference sequence). This chain's CDR3 is CASSSPWGHGGYTF. CDR3 DNA sequence: TGTGCCAGCAGTTCTCCCTGGGGGCATGGTGGCTACACCTTC. The full variable domain, rest sourced from reference TRBV7-9 and TRBJ1-2, is DTGVSQNPRHKITKRGQNVTFRCDPISEHNRLYWYRQTLGQGPEFLTYFQNEAQLEKSRLLSDRFSAERPKGSFSTLEIQRTEQGDSAMYLCASSSPWGHGGYTFGSGTRLTVV.

The CDR3 loop is CASSEMGLGAGNTIYF. The CDR3 region has the DNA TGTGCCAGCAGTGAAATGGGGTTAGGGGCCGGAAACACCATATATTTT. This rearrangement joins TRBV2 to TRBJ1-3; weak D call: TRBD1 (5 bases). CDR1 and CDR2 (germline): SNHLY, FYNNEI. The V end was cut by 2 bases, the J end by 4 bases, with 15 bases between. The CDR3 covers 16 residues.

The rearrangement links TRBV30 to TRBJ1-2, with D tentatively TRBD1 (5 bases). Germline V gene sequence: CDR1 GTSNPN, CDR2 SVGIG (reference sequence). The CDR3 has 14 amino acids. The CDR3 nucleotides read TGTGCGATCTGGGGGGGAGCCCCCAACTATGGCTACACCTTC. Translating gives CAIWGGAPNYGYTF.

As concerns this clone: Other nucleotide sequences in the sample specify the same CDR3. The chain's CDR3 is CASRRGLQETQYF. The CDR3 DNA sequence: TGTGCCAGCAGGCGGGGCCTACAAGAGACCCAGTACTTC. V gene TRBV28 combines with J gene TRBJ2-5; tentative D call: TRBD2 (6 bases). V dropped 6 bases and J dropped 2 bases, with 10 bases sitting between them. Germline CDR1 and CDR2: MDHEN and SYDVKM. CDR3 length equals 13 residues.

This clone was counted a few times. V and J are TRBV15 and TRBJ2-5, with 9 nucleotides matching TRBD2. The CDR3 extends over 18 amino acids. Per germline, CDR1 LNHNV and CDR2 YYDKDF (reference sequence). With 1 base clipped from V and 2 bases from J, the junction kept 11 bases outside the gene matches. The CDR3 is CATSRGEGSGGSQETQYF. The CDR3 DNA sequence: TGTGCCACCAGCAGAGGGGAAGGTAGCGGGGGTTCTCAAGAGACCCAGTACTTC. Based on the CDR3 plus reference TRBV15 and TRBJ2-5, the full variable domain is DAMVIQNPRYQVTQFGKPVTLSCSQTLNHNVMYWYQQKSSQAPKLLFHYYDKDFNNEADTPDNFQSRRPNTSFCFLDIRSPGLGDTAMYLCATSRGEGSGGSQETQYFGPGTRLLVL.

V gene TRBV6-1 combines with J gene TRBJ2-7, with 7 nucleotides matching TRBD1. J was trimmed by 3 bases and V by 0 bases; bases with no gene match: 5. Germline-derived CDR1 and CDR2 are MNHNS and SASEGT. This CDR3 contains 15 residues. The DNA of the CDR3 is TGTGCCAGCAGTGAAGCCTGGGACAGCAACTACGAGCAGTACTTC. This gives the protein CASSEAWDSNYEQYF.

This clone came up once. The rearrangement joins TRBV6-5 to TRBJ1-5; D uncertain. There are 15 residues in the CDR3. The germline CDR1 and CDR2 sequences are MNHEY and SVGAGI. Trimming removed 0 bases from V and 4 bases from J, with 10 bases in between. The CDR3 protein is CASSYSAGMNQPQHF. The DNA for the CDR3 is TGTGCCAGCAGTTACTCGGCCGGGATGAATCAGCCCCAGCATTTT.

V is TRBV7-9 and J is TRBJ1-1; D remains unclear. Germline CDR1 reads SEHNR; CDR2 reads FQNEAQ (reference sequence). Trimming stripped 1 base from V and 5 bases from J, with 11 bases between. The CDR3 extends over 14 amino acids. Here the CDR3 DNA reads TGTGCCAGCAGCTTAGGGGTATCCAGGACTGAAGCTTTCTTT. Protein product: CASSLGVSRTEAFF. Full variable domain (remainder filled in from reference TRBV7-9 and TRBJ1-1): DTGVSQNPRHKITKRGQNVTFRCDPISEHNRLYWYRQTLGQGPEFLTYFQNEAQLEKSRLLSDRFSAERPKGSFSTLEIQRTEQGDSAMYLCASSLGVSRTEAFFGQGTRLTVV.